The 8 T cell receptor beta chains below come from one sample, sequenced in a study of shared clonotypes between healthy human individuals. Sequenced by immunoSEQ multiplex PCR; TCRdb stores in-frame clones only, minus some. The sample yields over 2 million clones, around 95% seen once. The material sequenced was naive CD4+ T cells sorted from blood. Subset described: CD45RA+ positively selected. The receptors come from a man between 18 and 35 years old in good health.

The V gene is TRBV6-5, the J gene TRBJ2-1; a weak D match, TRBD2 (6 bases). The CDR3 has 14 amino acids. V was cut by 2 bases and J by 7 bases, with 12 bases left in between. The germline V gene has CDR1 MNHEY and CDR2 SVGAGI. The CDR3 bases are TGTGCCAGCAGTTACCAACCGGGAGTTAATGAGCAGTTCTTC. It codes for CASSYQPGVNEQFF.

This chain joins TRBV4-1 and TRBJ2-5; 16 bases agree with TRBD2. Looked up from germline, CDR1 is MGHRA and CDR2 is YSYEKL. V shed 0 bases, J shed 1 base, and the junction held 5 bases outside the gene matches. This CDR3 region has 19 residues. DNA of the CDR3: TGCGCCAGCAGCCAAGATCGGGGACTAGCGGGGGGGAGCCAAGAGACCCAGTACTTC. This gives the protein CASSQDRGLAGGSQETQYF.

This clone came up once. The chain employs TRBV10-3 and TRBJ2-7, with a tentative D call TRBD1 (6 bases). The CDR3 extends over 12 amino acids. The germline CDR1 and CDR2 sequences are ENHRY and SYGVKD. Trimming cost V 11 bases and J 4 bases, with 15 bases left between them. The CDR3 sequence is CASSRTEYEQYF. The CDR3 DNA reads as TGTGCCTCCTCCCGGACAGAGTACGAGCAGTACTTC.

This chain links TRBV5-6 with TRBJ2-7, with a weak D call TRBD1 (6 bases). Trimming removed 0 bases at V and 6 bases at J, with 16 bases between. The length of the CDR3 is 15 residues. Germline CDR1 reads SGHDT; CDR2 reads YYEEEE. In nucleotides, the CDR3 is TGTGCCAGCAGCTTGGGCTCAGGCAGGGGATCCGAGCAGTACTTC. This codes for CASSLGSGRGSEQYF.

The CDR3 bases are TGTGCCAGCAGAGGGATTACCCTTGACAATGAGCAGTTCTTC. It specifies CASRGITLDNEQFF. This chain links TRBV6-6 with TRBJ2-1, with D unclear. V lost 6 bases to trimming and J lost 5 bases, with 14 bases between them. This CDR3 is 14 amino acids long. Looked up from germline, CDR1 is MNHNY and CDR2 is SVGAGI (reference sequence).

The chain uses TRBV27 and TRBJ2-6; D is possibly TRBD1 (6 bases). The CDR3 runs to 19 residues. The V end lost 0 bases, the J end lost 0 bases, and 15 bases lay between the germline ends. Per germline, CDR1 MNHEY and CDR2 SMNVEV (reference sequence). CDR3 nucleotides: TGTGCCAGCAGTTTATCGGTGGACAGCTTCGCCTCTGGGGCCAACGTCCTGACTTTC. Protein product: CASSLSVDSFASGANVLTF. The full variable domain, completed using reference TRBV27 and TRBJ2-6, is EAQVTQNPRYLITVTGKKLTVTCSQNMNHEYMSWYRQDPGLGLRQIYYSMNVEVTDKGDVPEGYKVSRKEKRNFPLILESPSPNQTSLYFCASSLSVDSFASGANVLTFGAGSRLTVL.

The chain employs TRBV4-1 and TRBJ1-5, with 10 bases matching TRBD1. The CDR3 sequence is 17 residues long. V trimming: 2 bases; J trimming: 0 bases; junction bases outside the gene matches: 4. The germline gives CDR1 MGHRA, CDR2 YSYEKL. Written as DNA, the CDR3 is TGCGCCAGCAGCCAATCGGGGACAGGGGTTAGCAATCAGCCCCAGCATTTT. It yields the protein CASSQSGTGVSNQPQHF.

V and J are TRBV7-2 and TRBJ2-7; D is tentatively TRBD1 or TRBD2 (5 bases each). The V end was cut by 4 bases, the J end by 0 bases, with 10 bases between. CDR3 length equals 14 residues. CDR1 is SGHTA, CDR2 FQGNSA, per germline. CDR3 loop: CASSSRDLSYEQYF. CDR3 nucleotides: TGTGCCAGCAGCTCCAGGGACCTCTCCTACGAGCAGTACTTC.